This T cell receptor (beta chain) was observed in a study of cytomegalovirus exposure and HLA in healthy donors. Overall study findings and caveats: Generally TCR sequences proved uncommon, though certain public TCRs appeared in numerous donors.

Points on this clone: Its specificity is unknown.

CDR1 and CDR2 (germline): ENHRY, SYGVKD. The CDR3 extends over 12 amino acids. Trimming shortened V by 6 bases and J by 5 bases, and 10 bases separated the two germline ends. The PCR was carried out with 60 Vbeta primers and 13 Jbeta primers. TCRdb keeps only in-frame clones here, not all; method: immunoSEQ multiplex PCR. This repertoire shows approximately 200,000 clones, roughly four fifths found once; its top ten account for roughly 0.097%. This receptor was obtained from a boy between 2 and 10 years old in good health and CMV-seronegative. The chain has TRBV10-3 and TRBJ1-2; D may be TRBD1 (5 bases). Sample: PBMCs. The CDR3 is CAIRGGEYGYTF. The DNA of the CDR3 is TGTGCCATCAGGGGGGGAGAGTATGGCTACACCTTC.